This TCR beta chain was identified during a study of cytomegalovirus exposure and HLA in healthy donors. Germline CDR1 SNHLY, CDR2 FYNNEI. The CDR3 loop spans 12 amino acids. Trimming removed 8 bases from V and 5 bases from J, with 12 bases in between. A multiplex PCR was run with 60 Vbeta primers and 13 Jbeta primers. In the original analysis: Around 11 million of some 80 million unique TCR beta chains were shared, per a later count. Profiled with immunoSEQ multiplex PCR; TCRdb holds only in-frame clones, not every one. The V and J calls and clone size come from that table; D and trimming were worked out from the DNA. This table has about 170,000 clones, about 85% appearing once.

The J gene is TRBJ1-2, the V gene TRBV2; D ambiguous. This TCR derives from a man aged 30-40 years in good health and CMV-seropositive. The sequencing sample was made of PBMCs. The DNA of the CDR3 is TGTGCCAGCGCTCTGGCCAGGTATGGCTACACCTTC. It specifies CASALARYGYTF.